This passage covers 32 T cell receptor beta chains from one sample sequenced in a study of cytomegalovirus exposure and HLA in healthy donors (dated by TCRdb to about 2017). The receptor library was made with the immunoSEQ multiplex PCR assay. For the multiplex PCR, a mixture combining 60 forward primers for TCR Vbeta segments and 13 reverse primers for TCR Jbeta segments was used. TCRdb stores this immuneACCESS table with in-frame sequences only. Part of the clones is absent; in the studies checked, under half of the shortfall reflects unresolved V genes, and no reason is known for the rest. Within this sample are about 120,000 clones, with 17% of them counted one time only. The ten largest clones take up around 2.6% of the sample. The sample consisted of PBMCs. The receptors were sampled from a female donor in good health and CMV-seropositive.

The V and J genes are TRBV18 and TRBJ1-5, with a weak D call TRBD1 (5 bases). This CDR3 comprises 13 residues. Germline CDR1 is KGHSH and CDR2 is LQKENI. V was shortened by 6 bases and J by 7 bases, with 13 bases between the two germline ends. The CDR3 here is CASSQGTGQPQHF. The CDR3 DNA reads as TGTGCCAGCTCCCAGGGTACCGGACAGCCCCAGCATTTT.

The chain joins TRBV29-1 to TRBJ1-1; 10 bases align to TRBD1. V shed 8 bases and J 4 bases; nucleotides not matched to a gene: 7. Germline lookup yields CDR1 SQVTM and CDR2 ANQGSEA. This CDR3 is 13 amino acids long. The DNA of the CDR3 is TGCAGCCCCGACAGGGGGCCGATCACTGAAGCTTTCTTT. Its protein product is CSPDRGPITEAFF.

This sequence joins TRBV5-1 and TRBJ2-5; 11 bases line up with TRBD1. Trimming cost V 4 bases and J 3 bases; bases outside gene matches: 5. CDR3 size: 15 residues. The V gene's germline CDR1 is SGHRS and CDR2 YFSETQ. The CDR3 region has the DNA TGCGCCAGCAGCAGGGACAGGGGGTTCGAAGAGACCCAGTACTTC. Its translation is CASSRDRGFEETQYF. Combining the CDR3 with reference TRBV5-1 and TRBJ2-5 gives the whole variable domain KAGVTQTPRYLIKTRGQQVTLSCSPISGHRSVSWYQQTPGQGLQFLFEYFSETQRNKGNFPGRFSGRQFSNSRSEMNVSTLELGDSALYLCASSRDRGFEETQYFGPGTRLLVL.

Only a few counts were recorded for this clone. This chain connects TRBV4-3 to TRBJ1-5; weak D call: TRBD1 (6 bases). The CDR3 consists of 14 residues. Germline V gives CDR1 LGHNA, CDR2 YSLEER. Trimming took off 2 bases at V and 2 bases at J, with 7 bases between the two ends. CDR3 in amino acids: CASSQSGGNQPQHF. The CDR3 bases are TGCGCCAGCAGCCAATCAGGGGGCAATCAGCCCCAGCATTTT.

About this clone: The junction departs from the called germline gene at one end, perhaps through a read error. This chain links TRBV6-1 with TRBJ1-3, with 9 bases identical to TRBD1. The length of the CDR3 is 14 residues. Germline V gene sequence: CDR1 MNHNS, CDR2 SASEGT. The CDR3 sequence is CASRRDRAGNTIYF. DNA for the CDR3: TGTGCCAGCAGGAGGGACAGGGCTGGGAACACCATATATTTT.

In its sample, this clone was seen a few times. The V call is TRBV7-6, the J call TRBJ1-1; D is possibly TRBD1 (5 bases). In germline, CDR1 is SGHVS, CDR2 FNYEAQ. The CDR3 is made up of 15 amino acids. V lost 0 bases to trimming and J lost 6 bases, with 14 bases between them. The chain's CDR3 is CASSLAARRGAEAFF. The CDR3 DNA follows: TGTGCCAGCAGCTTAGCAGCCCGGAGGGGAGCTGAAGCTTTCTTT. Drawing the rest from reference TRBV7-6 and TRBJ1-1, the complete variable domain is GAGVSQSPRYKVTKRGQDVALRCDPISGHVSLYWYRQALGQGPEFLTYFNYEAQQDKSGLPNDRFSAERPEGSISTLTIQRTEQRDSAMYRCASSLAARRGAEAFFGQGTRLTVV.

The chain has TRBV6-1 and TRBJ2-7; 8 nucleotides line up with TRBD2. The CDR3 consists of 13 residues. The V and J ends lost 7 bases and 3 bases, in that order; junction bases with no gene match: 5. Germline V gene data show CDR1 as MNHNS and CDR2 as SASEGT. The CDR3, as DNA: TGTGCCAGCACCCGGACTAGCTACTACGAGCAGTACTTC. It encodes CASTRTSYYEQYF.

Regarding this clone: One junction end disagrees with the germline gene, perhaps due to a read error. The genes are TRBV6-1 and TRBJ2-2; perhaps TRBD2 as D (6 bases). The CDR3 is 10 amino acids. From germline, CDR1 is MNHNS and CDR2 SASEGT. CDR3 sequence reads: CASTREEMFF. CDR3 sequence (DNA): TGTGCCAGCACGAGGGAGGAGATGTTTTTT.

In its sample, this clone was seen a few times. The chain combines TRBV7-3 with TRBJ2-7, with 7 bases identical to TRBD2. V lost 5 bases and J lost 3; bases outside the gene matches: 16. Germline V CDR1 and CDR2: SGHTA, FQGTGA. The CDR3 totals 17 residues. CDR3 bases: TGTGCCAGCAGCCGAGGTGGGGGAGGGCCTCACCGCTACGAGCAGTACTTC. It is translated as CASSRGGGGPHRYEQYF.

The gene calls are TRBV6-5 and TRBJ1-2, with D uncertain. Per germline, CDR1 MNHEY and CDR2 SVGAGI. With 0 bases removed from V and 2 bases from J, the gap between germline ends came to 4 bases. The CDR3 length is 13 residues. CDR3 nucleotide sequence: TGTGCCAGCAGTTACTCCCAAAACTATGGCTACACCTTC. This gives the protein CASSYSQNYGYTF.

This clone was found a few times. CDR3 sequence: CASSLEGGVPSYEQYF. The CDR3 nucleotides read TGCGCCAGCAGCTTGGAAGGAGGAGTCCCCTCCTACGAGCAGTACTTC. The chain employs TRBV5-1 and TRBJ2-7; tentatively, D is TRBD2 (5 bases). Germline V gives CDR1 SGHRS, CDR2 YFSETQ. The V and J ends lost 0 bases and 0 bases respectively, with 13 bases between them. This CDR3 has 16 amino acids.

This clone was found a few times. J is TRBJ2-2 and V is TRBV2, with 7 positions matching TRBD1. Germline V CDR1 and CDR2: SNHLY, FYNNEI. The length of the CDR3 is 16 residues. V shed 4 bases and J 3 bases; nucleotides not matched to a gene: 8. CDR3 coding DNA: TGTGCCAGCAGTGTTTCGGGACAGCGATACACCGGGGAGCTGTTTTTT. Its translation: CASSVSGQRYTGELFF.

V and J are TRBV9 and TRBJ2-1; 11 positions match TRBD1. Germline V CDR1 and CDR2: SGDLS, YYNGEE. Trimming took 3 bases from V and 5 from J; bases not matched to a gene: 1. This CDR3 comprises 14 residues. For the CDR3, the DNA is TGTGCCAGCAGCGCGGGACAGGGGGACAATGAGCAGTTCTTC. Protein product: CASSAGQGDNEQFF.

The J gene is TRBJ1-3, the V gene TRBV15, with D maybe TRBD1 (6 bases). The CDR3 spans 15 residues. Looked up from germline, CDR1 is LNHNV and CDR2 is YYDKDF (reference sequence). Trimming left V 4 bases short and J 4 bases short, with 14 bases between. CDR3 bases: TGTGCCACCAGCATAAAGTCAGGGGCAGGAAACACCATATATTTT. Its protein product is CATSIKSGAGNTIYF.

The chain uses TRBV18 and TRBJ1-5; the D is unclear. This CDR3 contains 13 residues. V was clipped by 2 bases and J by 1 base, with 3 bases between them. The germline gives CDR1 KGHSH, CDR2 LQKENI. DNA of the CDR3: TGTGCCAGCTCACCAGGCAGCAATCAGCCCCAGCATTTT. The encoded protein is CASSPGSNQPQHF.

This chain connects TRBV30 to TRBJ2-7; 7 bases match TRBD2. The CDR3 extends over 15 amino acids. Trimming removed 2 bases from V and 5 bases from J; junction bases left unmatched: 12. CDR1 and CDR2 from the germline V gene are GTSNPN and SVGIG (reference sequence). The CDR3 nucleotides read TGTGCCTGGAGTTCGTTGACGGAGGGGAGGGACGAGCAGTACTTC. Translated, it gives CAWSSLTEGRDEQYF. The complete variable domain, with remaining parts taken from reference TRBV30 and TRBJ2-7, reads SQTIHQWPATLVQPVGSPLSLECTVEGTSNPNLYWYRQAAGRGLQLLFYSVGIGQISSEVPQNLSASRPQDRQFILSSKKLLLSDSGFYLCAWSSLTEGRDEQYFGPGTRLTVT.

This chain connects TRBV5-4 to TRBJ2-7, with 7 bases aligning to TRBD1. The CDR3 length is 14 residues. V dropped 4 bases and J dropped 2; count of bases not matched to a gene: 6. In germline, CDR1 is SGHNT, CDR2 YYREEE (reference sequence). The CDR3 sequence: CASSRDRDPYEQYF. CDR3 nucleotide sequence: TGTGCCAGCAGCCGCGACAGGGACCCCTACGAGCAGTACTTC.

As regards this clone: In the same sample, other DNA sequences code for this CDR3. CDR3 bases: TGTGCCATCAGTGAGACGGGGGACTATGGCTACACCTTC. Translated: CAISETGDYGYTF. The chain is built from TRBV10-3 and TRBJ1-2, with D perhaps matching TRBD1 (5 bases). The germline gives CDR1 ENHRY, CDR2 SYGVKD. Deletions cut 2 bases from V and 3 bases from J, with 7 bases between. The CDR3 extends over 13 amino acids.

The chain is built from TRBV2 and TRBJ2-1, with TRBD2 identical over 7 bases. Per the germline V gene, CDR1 is SNHLY and CDR2 is FYNNEI. Trimming removed 7 bases from V and 0 bases from J; junction bases left unmatched: 3. The CDR3 sequence is 14 residues long. CDR3 protein: CASMRGSSYNEQFF. DNA for the CDR3: TGTGCCAGCATGCGGGGGAGCTCCTACAATGAGCAGTTCTTC.

This clone was counted a few times. V gene TRBV4-2 combines with J gene TRBJ2-5; 11 bases agree with TRBD2. The CDR3 totals 16 residues. The J segment lost 2 bases and the V segment lost 3 bases, leaving 5 bases of the junction unmatched. The germline gives CDR1 LGHNA, CDR2 YNFKEQ. The CDR3 is CASSHTSGGPQETQYF. DNA of the CDR3: TGTGCCAGCAGCCATACTAGCGGGGGCCCTCAAGAGACCCAGTACTTC.

This rearrangement joins TRBV4-3 to TRBJ2-7; 9 positions match TRBD1. J was trimmed by 1 base and V by 0 bases; bases with no gene match: 13. In germline, CDR1 is LGHNA, CDR2 YSLEER. The CDR3 has 19 amino acids. As DNA, the CDR3 is TGCGCCAGCAGCCAAGATATAGCTGGCACCGGGACAGGGTCCTACGAGCAGTACTTC. Protein product: CASSQDIAGTGTGSYEQYF.

This sequence joins TRBV14 and TRBJ1-1, with 7 bases fitting TRBD1. V trimming: 1 base; J trimming: 4 bases; junction bases outside the gene matches: 6. CDR1 and CDR2 (germline): SGHDN, FVKESK. The CDR3 loop spans 15 amino acids. The CDR3 sequence is CASSQARGQGTEAFF. CDR3 nucleotide sequence: TGTGCCAGCAGCCAAGCGAGGGGGCAGGGCACTGAAGCTTTCTTT.

V is TRBV27 and J is TRBJ2-3; TRBD2 aligns across 7 bases. CDR1 is MNHEY and CDR2 is SMNVEV in the germline V gene (reference sequence). This CDR3 is built from 14 residues. Germline trimming cut 8 bases from V and 2 bases from J; bases unmatched to any gene: 7. DNA for the CDR3: TGTGCCAGCTCCCTGGGAGGGTACACAGATACGCAGTATTTT. Translating it yields CASSLGGYTDTQYF.

The V and J genes are TRBV5-1 and TRBJ2-3, with 10 bases lining up with TRBD2. Germline V CDR1 and CDR2: SGHRS, YFSETQ. V dropped 0 bases and J dropped 7; count of bases not matched to a gene: 8. The CDR3 is 16 residues long. CDR3 sequence reads: CASSLAFPSGSYTQYF. CDR3 DNA sequence: TGCGCCAGCAGCTTGGCTTTTCCTAGCGGGAGTTATACGCAGTATTTT. Supplemented by reference TRBV5-1 and TRBJ2-3, the full variable domain reads KAGVTQTPRYLIKTRGQQVTLSCSPISGHRSVSWYQQTPGQGLQFLFEYFSETQRNKGNFPGRFSGRQFSNSRSEMNVSTLELGDSALYLCASSLAFPSGSYTQYFGPGTRLTVL.

The sample holds a few counts of this clone. The chain combines TRBV5-1 with TRBJ2-1; weak D call: TRBD1 (6 bases). V was cut by 3 bases and J by 0 bases, with 13 bases left in between. Germline CDR1 reads SGHRS; CDR2 reads YFSETQ. The CDR3 runs 16 residues. In DNA form, the CDR3 reads TGCGCCAGCAGCTGGGGAGCGGACAGCTCCTACAATGAGCAGTTCTTC. Amino acid sequence: CASSWGADSSYNEQFF.

The V and J genes are TRBV28 and TRBJ2-5; the match to TRBD1 covers 7 bases. Per the germline V gene, CDR1 is MDHEN and CDR2 is SYDVKM. This CDR3 has 14 amino acids. The junction had 7 bases not matched to a gene; V was cut back by 6 bases and J by 3 bases. The CDR3 DNA reads TGTGCCAGCAGCCACCCGGGGACAGAAGAGACCCAGTACTTC. Translation gives CASSHPGTEETQYF.

There are a few counts of this clone. The chain combines TRBV7-2 with TRBJ2-7; 8 bases are a match to TRBD1. Germline V gives CDR1 SGHTA, CDR2 FQGNSA. V gave up 5 bases and J gave up 1 base; unmatched junction bases: 10. The CDR3 covers 16 residues. The CDR3 loop is CASSRRTGRGSYEQYF. CDR3 bases: TGTGCCAGCAGCAGAAGGACAGGGCGAGGATCCTACGAGCAGTACTTC.

The chain links TRBV19 to TRBJ2-3, with 7 bases matching TRBD2. Germline V lookup: CDR1 LNHDA, CDR2 SQIVND (reference sequence). V lost 7 bases and J lost 1; bases outside the gene matches: 8. There are 15 residues in the CDR3. The CDR3 DNA reads as TGTGCCAGTAAGTTGACGGGAGGCGGCACAGATACGCAGTATTTT. It is translated as CASKLTGGGTDTQYF. Using reference TRBV19 and TRBJ2-3 for the parts outside the CDR3, the full variable domain is DGGITQSPKYLFRKEGQNVTLSCEQNLNHDAMYWYRQDPGQGLRLIYYSQIVNDFQKGDIAEGYSVSREKKESFPLTVTSAQKNPTAFYLCASKLTGGGTDTQYFGPGTRLTVL.

In its sample, this clone was seen a few times. The chain links TRBV5-1 to TRBJ2-7; 10 positions agree with TRBD1. The trim removed 4 bases at V and 3 bases at J, leaving 7 bases unmatched. CDR1 SGHRS and CDR2 YFSETQ come from the germline V gene. CDR3 length equals 15 residues. The CDR3 region is CASSRGTGESYEQYF. DNA for the CDR3: TGCGCCAGCAGCCGCGGGACAGGGGAAAGCTACGAGCAGTACTTC.

The chain recombines TRBV27 with TRBJ2-6; no firm D call. CDR3 length equals 13 residues. Germline CDR1 reads MNHEY; CDR2 reads SMNVEV (reference sequence). The V end lost 10 bases, the J end lost 0 bases, and 7 bases lay between the germline ends. CDR3 bases: TGTGCCACCGGTGGCTCTGGGGCCAACGTCCTGACTTTC. As protein: CATGGSGANVLTF.

A few counts support this clone. This sequence joins TRBV6-1 and TRBJ2-7, with D uncertain. The ends were cut back, 5 bases at V and 2 bases at J, with 10 bases in the middle. CDR1 and CDR2 from the germline V gene are MNHNS and SASEGT. This CDR3 contains 13 residues. The chain's CDR3 is CASSPRWPYEQYF. The DNA of the CDR3 is TGTGCCAGCAGTCCCCGTTGGCCCTACGAGCAGTACTTC.

CDR3 bases: TGTGCCAGCAGCGACACCGGGATGGACTCGACTGAAGCTTTCTTT. Translated: CASSDTGMDSTEAFF. This chain links TRBV7-9 with TRBJ1-1; no reliable D call. CDR3 size: 15 residues. V was pared by 5 bases and J by 5 bases, with 18 bases between. Germline values: CDR1 SEHNR, CDR2 FQNEAQ (reference sequence).